A selection of T cell receptor beta chains follows, all from one sample in a study of T cell clonotyping in hematopoietic cell transplantation. Data came from immunoSEQ multiplex PCR; TCRdb stores just in-frame clones and leaves some out. The profile shows 5,500 to 8,500 clones, 30% to 45% of them singletons. The sequenced sample was peripheral blood mononuclear cells, obtained 30 days after allogeneic stem cell transplant. These receptors were obtained from a female patient aged 55-70 years who had an allogeneic stem cell transplant, so the T cells may come from the graft donor. Some clones in this sample may be carry-over from other donors' samples. CDR3s leave out the opening cysteine and the closing phenylalanine or tryptophan. Fields, in order: V gene, CDR3 protein.

TRBV27	ASSFGTGLGEQY
TRBV30	AWSQTENQPQH
TRBV28	ASRAPGGANEQY
TRBV30	AWMTSGSGTQY
TRBV30	AWSTGGHYEQY
TRBV6-5	ASSTGSYNSPLH
TRBV30	AWSKGAPNTEAF
TRBV19	ASSRRDTEAF
TRBV5-6	ASSLGGQSNQPQH
TRBV6-5	ASGGLGSGELF
TRBV25-1	ASRPGKEPLYT
TRBV6-5	ASSYQRGVYNEQF
TRBV30	AWSSLDREQY
TRBV4-3	ASSQEAETEAF
TRBV30	AWGTGYYGYT
TRBV27	ASSSPGRQTYGYT
TRBV30	AWSKTVNTEAF
TRBV29-1	SVDDQNTEAF
TRBV13	ASSLRQRYPY
TRBV10-1	ASNSAGAGEQY
TRBV30	AWSDGVGQETQY
TRBV29-1	SPSGMGREV